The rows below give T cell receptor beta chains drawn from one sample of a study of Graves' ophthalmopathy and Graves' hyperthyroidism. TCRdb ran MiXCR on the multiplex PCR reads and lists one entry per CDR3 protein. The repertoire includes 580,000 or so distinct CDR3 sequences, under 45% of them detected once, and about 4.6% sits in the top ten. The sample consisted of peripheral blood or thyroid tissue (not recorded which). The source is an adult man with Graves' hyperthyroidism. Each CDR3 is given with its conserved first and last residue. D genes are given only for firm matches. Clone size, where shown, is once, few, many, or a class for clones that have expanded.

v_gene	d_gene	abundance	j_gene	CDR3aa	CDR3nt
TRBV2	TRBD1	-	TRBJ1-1	CASSFTGTGDTEAFF	TGTGCCAGCAGTTTCACCGGGACAGGGGACACTGAAGCTTTCTTT
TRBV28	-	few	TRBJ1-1	CASSLGGGPEAFF	TGTGCCAGCAGCCTAGGGGGAGGCCCTGAAGCTTTCTTT
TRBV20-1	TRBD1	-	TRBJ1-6	CSERGQGASPLHF	TGCAGTGAACGAGGACAGGGGGCTTCACCCCTCCACTTT
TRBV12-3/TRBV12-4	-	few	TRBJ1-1	CASSPFENTEAFF	TGTGCCAGCAGTCCCTTTGAGAACACTGAAGCTTTCTTT
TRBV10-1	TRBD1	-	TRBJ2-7	CASSDGTGTGYEQYF	TGCGCCAGCAGTGACGGGACAGGGACGGGCTACGAGCAGTACTTC
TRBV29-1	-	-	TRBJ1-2	CSVVSQRGGYTF	TGCAGCGTTGTATCGCAGCGGGGAGGCTACACCTTC
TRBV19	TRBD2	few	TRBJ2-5	CASSPQALAGGRETQYF	TGTGCCAGTAGTCCTCAAGCTTTAGCGGGAGGTAGAGAGACCCAGTACTTC
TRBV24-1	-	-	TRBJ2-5	CATSDLGGGKRETQYF	TGTGCCACCAGTGATTTAGGAGGAGGGAAGAGAGAGACCCAGTACTTC
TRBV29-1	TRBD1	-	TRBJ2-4	CSGLDRGKNIQYF	TGCAGCGGGTTAGACAGGGGAAAAAACATTCAGTACTTC
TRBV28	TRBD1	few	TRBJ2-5	CASSLGRTGGPGETQYF	TGTGCCAGCAGTTTGGGTCGGACAGGGGGCCCGGGAGAGACCCAGTACTTC
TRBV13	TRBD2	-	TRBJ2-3	CASSLKRLAGTDTQYF	TGTGCCAGCAGCTTAAAAAGACTAGCGGGGACAGATACGCAGTATTTT
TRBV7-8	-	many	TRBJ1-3	CASSPYGEGSGNTIYF	TGTGCCAGCAGCCCTTACGGGGAAGGCTCTGGAAACACCATATATTTT
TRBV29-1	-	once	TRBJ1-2	CSQAAGRYGYTF	TGCAGCCAAGCCGCCGGGCGCTATGGCTACACCTTC
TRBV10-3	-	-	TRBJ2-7	CASQLIGRGYEQYF	TGTGCCAGCCAACTGATCGGGAGAGGCTACGAGCAGTACTTC
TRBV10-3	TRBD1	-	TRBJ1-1	CAISEAGTGGGNTEALF	TGTGCCATCAGTGAGGCCGGGACAGGGGGCGGGAACACTGAAGCTCTCTTT
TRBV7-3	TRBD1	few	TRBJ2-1	CASSLQGMADNEQFF	TGTGCCAGCAGCCTACAGGGGATGGCGGACAATGAGCAGTTCTTC
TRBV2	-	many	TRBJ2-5	CASSDRLETQYF	TGTGCCAGCAGTGACCGGTTGGAAACCCAGTACTTC
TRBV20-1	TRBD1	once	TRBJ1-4	CSARAWGQGNEKLFF	TGCAGTGCTAGAGCCTGGGGACAGGGTAATGAAAAACTGTTTTTT
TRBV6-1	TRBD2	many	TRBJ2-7	CASSEAGVRDEQYF	TGTGCCAGCAGCGAAGCGGGAGTGAGGGACGAGCAGTACTTC
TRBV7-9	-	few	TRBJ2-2	CASSPTGSGELFF	TGTGCCAGCAGCCCAACGGGGTCCGGGGAGCTGTTTTTT
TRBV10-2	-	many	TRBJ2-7	CASSDQTYEQYF	TGCGCCAGCAGTGACCAGACCTACGAGCAGTACTTC
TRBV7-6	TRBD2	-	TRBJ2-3	CASSLGLAGFSATDTQYF	TGTGCCAGCAGCTTAGGACTAGCGGGCTTCTCCGCCACAGATACGCAGTATTTT
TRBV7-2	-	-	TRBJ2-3	CASSLDRGASDTQYF	TGTGCCAGCAGCTTAGATCGGGGGGCATCTGATACGCAGTATTTT
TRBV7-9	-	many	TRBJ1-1	CASSQTGVEAFF	TGTGCCAGCAGTCAGACAGGAGTTGAAGCTTTCTTT
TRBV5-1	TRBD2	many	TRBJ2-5	CASSLGDIAGQETQYF	TGCGCCAGCAGCTTGGGGGACATAGCGGGACAAGAGACCCAGTACTTC
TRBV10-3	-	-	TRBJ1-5	CAISEPTSGGETQHF	TGTGCCATCAGTGAGCCGACTAGCGGGGGCGAGACCCAGCATTTT
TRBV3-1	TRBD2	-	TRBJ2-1	CASSQYREGHEQFF	TGTGCCAGCAGCCAATACCGGGAGGGACATGAGCAGTTCTTC
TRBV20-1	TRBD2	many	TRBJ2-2	CSARAGGPGELFF	TGCAGTGCTAGAGCGGGGGGGCCCGGGGAGCTGTTTTTT
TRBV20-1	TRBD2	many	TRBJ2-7	CSALPRGRASGGKAYEQYF	TGCAGTGCTTTACCTCGAGGCAGGGCTAGCGGGGGGAAGGCCTACGAGCAGTACTTC
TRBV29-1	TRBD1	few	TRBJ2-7	CSGRTGPYEQYF	TGCAGCGGGAGGACAGGGCCCTACGAGCAGTACTTC
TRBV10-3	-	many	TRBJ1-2	CAISEDRYYGYTF	TGTGCCATCAGTGAAGACAGATACTATGGCTACACCTTC
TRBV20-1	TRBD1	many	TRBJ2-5	CSASDGTGQETQYF	TGCAGTGCTAGTGACGGGACAGGACAAGAGACCCAGTACTTC
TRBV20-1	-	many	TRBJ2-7	CSASRGISSYEQYF	TGCAGTGCCAGCAGAGGGATTAGCTCCTACGAGCAGTACTTC
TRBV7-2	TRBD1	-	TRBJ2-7	CAWSAWTGFYEQYF	TGTGCCTGGAGTGCTTGGACAGGGTTCTACGAGCAGTACTTC
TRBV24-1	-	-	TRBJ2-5	CATSSFGRGQETQYF	TGTGCCACCAGCTCATTCGGACGGGGCCAAGAGACCCAGTACTTC
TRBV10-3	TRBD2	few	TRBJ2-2	CAISELGLAGARTGELFF	TGTGCCATCAGTGAGTTGGGACTAGCGGGAGCACGAACCGGGGAGCTGTTTTTT
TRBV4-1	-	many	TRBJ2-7	CASSQVGRGAGYEQYF	TGCGCCAGCAGCCAAGTAGGGAGAGGGGCTGGCTACGAGCAGTACTTC
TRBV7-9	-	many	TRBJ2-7	CASSSPGSYEQYF	TGTGCCAGCAGCTCCCCGGGATCCTACGAGCAGTACTTC
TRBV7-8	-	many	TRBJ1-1	CASRGAGVDTEAFF	TGTGCCAGCAGGGGCGCAGGGGTAGATACTGAAGCTTTCTTT
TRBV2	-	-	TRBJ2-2	CASSAPKGGELFF	TGTGCCAGCAGTGCTCCTAAGGGGGGGGAGCTGTTTTTT
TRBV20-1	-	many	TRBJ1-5	CSASLRSLGNQPQHF	TGCAGTGCTAGTCTGAGGAGTTTAGGCAATCAGCCCCAGCATTTT
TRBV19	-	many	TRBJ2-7	CASSILGTYEQYF	TGTGCCAGTAGTATCTTAGGAACCTACGAGCAGTACTTC
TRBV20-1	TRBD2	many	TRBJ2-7	CSARASTSGRVYEQYF	TGCAGTGCTAGGGCTAGTACTAGCGGGAGAGTTTACGAGCAGTACTTC
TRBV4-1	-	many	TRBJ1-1	CASSQGLSNTEAFF	TGCGCCAGCAGCCAGGGACTGTCGAACACTGAAGCTTTCTTT
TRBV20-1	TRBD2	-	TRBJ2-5	CSGAGVLAGGETQYF	TGCAGTGGAGCGGGAGTGCTAGCGGGAGGAGAGACCCAGTACTTC
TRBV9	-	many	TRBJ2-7	CASSVAQGSYEQYF	TGTGCCAGCAGCGTAGCTCAGGGAAGCTACGAGCAGTACTTC
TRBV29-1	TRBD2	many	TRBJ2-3	CSVTGGVDTQYF	TGCAGCGTTACGGGGGGGGTAGATACGCAGTATTTT